These 15 T cell receptor beta chains were all obtained from the same sample, sequenced in a study of spatial heterogeneity in lung cancer (dated by TCRdb to the late 2010s). The time point label, read with the paper, signifies: blood at routine non-recurrence follow-up after resection. Libraries were made using 5' RACE. Sequencing used a NextSeq 500. TCRdb reprocessed the public reads (quality trimming at Q25 with fastp, clone calling with MiXCR) and kept in-frame beta chains. Rows matching on CDR3 protein sequence are summarized as one entry with the most common DNA and genes. This sample is represented by 45,000 to 55,000 distinct CDR3 sequences; approximately 12% of them were singletons. Roughly 32% of the sample rests with the top ten. Specimen: PBMCs, collected at follow-up. These receptors were obtained from a male donor with early-stage non-small cell lung cancer.

Details on this clonotype: Compared with germline, one end of the junction differs, possibly owing to a read error. The J gene is TRBJ1-1, the V gene TRBV6-6; tentative D call: TRBD1 (5 bases). The V gene's germline CDR1 is MNHNY and CDR2 SVGAGI (reference sequence). The length of the CDR3 is 14 residues. The CDR3 DNA reads as TGTGTCAGCAGCTCCGGGGGAGGCTTACGAGAGGCTTTCTTT. It codes for CVSSSGGGLREAFF.

The chain uses TRBV6-2 or TRBV6-3 and TRBJ2-5; TRBD2 aligns across 13 bases. V lost 4 bases and J lost 3; bases outside the gene matches: 5. The CDR3 consists of 16 residues. Per the germline V gene, CDR1 is MNHEY and CDR2 is SVGEGT. The CDR3 protein is CASSFGLAGEKETQYF. The CDR3 region has the DNA TGTGCCAGCAGTTTCGGACTAGCGGGAGAGAAAGAGACCCAGTACTTC.

This clonotype has ten or more counts. The chain uses TRBV6-1 and TRBJ2-7, with 8 bases that match TRBD2. After removal of 8 bases from V and 1 base from J, the junction contained 10 bases not matched to a gene. The CDR3 spans 15 residues. Germline V gene data show CDR1 as MNHNS and CDR2 as SASEGT. CDR3 DNA: TGTGCCAGCCGGTCAGCGGGAGAAGAATCCTACGAGCAGTACTTC. As protein: CASRSAGEESYEQYF.

This clonotype was found many times. The gene calls are TRBV5-1 and TRBJ1-1, with 7 nucleotides matching TRBD1. CDR1 and CDR2 (germline): SGHRS, YFSETQ. With 4 bases clipped from V and 5 bases from J, the junction kept 11 bases outside the gene matches. This CDR3 comprises 15 residues. The CDR3 bases are TGCGCCAGCAGCCAAGACAGGGTGAAGGGTACTGAAGCTTTCTTT. Its protein product is CASSQDRVKGTEAFF.

There are a few counts of this clonotype. The chain couples TRBV5-1 to TRBJ2-7, with TRBD1 matching over 7 bases. Germline CDR1 and CDR2: SGHRS and YFSETQ. CDR3 length: 13 amino acids. The ends lost 3 bases at V and 5 bases at J; junction bases unmatched: 5. The CDR3 here is CASSSTGVNEQYF. CDR3 coding DNA: TGCGCCAGCAGCTCCACAGGGGTCAACGAGCAGTACTTC.

In its sample, this clonotype was seen many times. This sequence joins TRBV6-6 and TRBJ2-6; TRBD1 or TRBD2 may be the D gene (5 bases each). Trimming took off 6 bases at V and 0 bases at J, with 21 bases between the two ends. This CDR3 spans 19 amino acids. Germline CDR1 reads MNHNY; CDR2 reads SVGAGI (reference sequence). The CDR3 spells CASSRSGTALSSGANVLTF. The DNA for the CDR3 is TGTGCCAGCAGCCGCTCCGGGACGGCCCTAAGCTCTGGGGCCAACGTCCTGACTTTC.

The rearrangement joins TRBV27 to TRBJ2-2, with D possibly being TRBD2 (6 bases). Deletions cut 0 bases from V and 5 bases from J, with 10 bases between. Germline CDR1 MNHEY, CDR2 SMNVEV (reference sequence). This CDR3 has 15 amino acids. The DNA of the CDR3 is TGTGCCAGCAGTTTATCGATGGGGGGTACCGGGGAGCTGTTTTTT. It yields the protein CASSLSMGGTGELFF.

The V and J genes are TRBV20-1 and TRBJ1-2; perhaps TRBD1 as D (6 bases). Deletions cut 3 bases from V and 3 bases from J, with 11 bases between. Germline V gene sequence: CDR1 DFQATT, CDR2 SNEGSKA (reference sequence). The CDR3 is 13 residues long. CDR3 sequence (DNA): TGCAGTGCTAGCCGGGACATCGACTATGGCTACACCTTC. Protein product: CSASRDIDYGYTF.

The table lists this clonotype with many counts. This rearrangement joins TRBV4-3 to TRBJ2-7; weak D call: TRBD2 (6 bases). Per the germline V gene, CDR1 is LGHNA and CDR2 is YSLEER. The V end was cut by 3 bases, the J end by 4 bases, with 10 bases between. The CDR3 covers 13 residues. Written as DNA, the CDR3 is TGCGCCAGCAGCCACACCGGGGGATACGAGCAGTACTTC. Amino acid sequence: CASSHTGGYEQYF.

There are a few counts of this clonotype. CDR3 nucleotide sequence: TGTGCCAGCAGTTACCCTTCCGGAGAAGGGGCGTTGGGGGAGCTGTTTTTT. Its translation: CASSYPSGEGALGELFF. V and J are TRBV6-2 or TRBV6-3 and TRBJ2-2; tentative D call: TRBD1 (5 bases). The CDR3 is 17 amino acids. Deletions cut 2 bases from V and 8 bases from J, with 21 bases between. Germline assignment: CDR1 MNHEY and CDR2 SVGEGT.

This clonotype was seen many times. V is TRBV12-3 or TRBV12-4 and J is TRBJ2-6; D not resolved. Trimming stripped 5 bases from V and 1 base from J, with 9 bases between. This CDR3 is 15 amino acids long. This CDR3 is CASSPRVSGANVLTF. In nucleotides, the CDR3 is TGTGCCAGCAGTCCAAGGGTGTCTGGGGCCAACGTCCTGACTTTC.

The chain carries TRBV10-2 and TRBJ2-1; D is uncertain. Germline CDR1 WSHSY, CDR2 SAAADI. Trimming shortened V by 9 bases and J by 3 bases, and 12 bases separated the two germline ends. CDR3 length: 13 residues. The CDR3, as DNA: TGCGCCAGTGGCCAGGCGATCTACAATGAGCAGTTCTTC. It encodes CASGQAIYNEQFF.

This chain connects TRBV12-5 to TRBJ2-7, with D possibly TRBD2 on 5 matching bases. The CDR3 has 13 amino acids. CDR1 is LGHNT and CDR2 is FRNRAP in the germline V gene. V was clipped by 7 bases and J by 0 bases, with 10 bases between them. The CDR3 protein is CASVDRDSYEQYF. The CDR3 bases are TGTGCTAGTGTAGATCGGGACTCCTACGAGCAGTACTTC.

Only a few counts were recorded for this clonotype. The chain employs TRBV7-9 and TRBJ2-5; 9 nucleotides line up with TRBD2. Germline CDR1 is SEHNR and CDR2 is FQNEAQ (reference sequence). Germline trimming cut 7 bases from V and 7 bases from J; bases unmatched to any gene: 7. The CDR3 is 13 residues long. CDR3 DNA: TGTGCCAGCACCCCGGGACTAGCTCCGACCCAGTACTTC. This encodes CASTPGLAPTQYF.

This clonotype was seen many times. The chain uses TRBV14 and TRBJ2-2; a weak D match, TRBD2 (5 bases). The CDR3 has 11 residues. The germline CDR1 and CDR2 sequences are SGHDN and FVKESK. With 5 bases removed from V and 11 bases from J, the gap between germline ends came to 9 bases. DNA of the CDR3: TGTGCCAGCAGCTACGGAGGAGAGCTGTTTTTT. Translation: CASSYGGELFF.